This T cell receptor beta chain was profiled in a study of neurological immune-mediated disorders. Study-level background: The roughly 34 multiple sclerosis patients comprised some 30 that were relapsing-remitting and 3 that were secondary progressive.

Synthesis of cDNA used 5'RACE (with 10-nucleotide random UMIs). TCRdb analysed the 5' RACE reads with MiXCR anew, one entry per CDR3 protein. The data contain about 120,000 distinct CDR3 sequences, 3.2% of them seen just once; the ten biggest clones take up over 1%. The germline CDR1 and CDR2 sequences are MNHEY and SVGEGT. The junction had 10 bases not matched to a gene; V was cut back by 6 bases and J by 7 bases. This CDR3 region has 15 residues. This clonotype was seen at least ten times. The clonotype was recovered from a woman aged 25 to 45 with multiple sclerosis. V gene TRBV6-2 or TRBV6-3 combines with J gene TRBJ2-1; 9 positions match TRBD2. The specimen sequenced was PBMCs. The CDR3 is CASRGSSGTFNEQFF. CDR3 bases: TGTGCCAGCAGGGGATCTAGCGGGACCTTTAATGAGCAGTTCTTC.